These 7 T cell receptor beta chains share one sample of origin, sequenced in a study of T cells in Graves' hyperthyroidism and ophthalmopathy. The investigators amplified TCR beta CDR3 regions from RNA transcripts. The primer set for the first-round RT-PCR of the TCR CDR3 was HTBI. MiXCR, applied by TCRdb to the multiplex PCR reads, yields one record per CDR3 protein. The sample holds about 360,000 distinct CDR3 sequences, around 25% seen once. The sequenced material came from blood. Source of these receptors: a man aged 45 to 65 with Graves' hyperthyroidism.

This chain links TRBV29-1 with TRBJ2-7; 9 bases align to TRBD1. Germline CDR1 SQVTM, CDR2 ANQGSEA. V trimming: 7 bases; J trimming: 3 bases; junction bases outside the gene matches: 7. The CDR3 extends over 13 amino acids. This CDR3 reads CSALRQGDYEQYF. As DNA, the CDR3 is TGCAGCGCCCTGAGACAGGGGGACTACGAGCAGTACTTC.

This clonotype was seen a few times. The chain uses TRBV7-9 and TRBJ2-5; D is perhaps TRBD1 (5 bases). V was pared by 2 bases and J by 9 bases, with 13 bases between. The CDR3 is 13 residues long. CDR1 and CDR2 from the germline V gene are SEHNR and FQNEAQ (reference sequence). DNA of the CDR3: TGTGCCAGCAGCTTACCAAGTGAAGGGGCCCAGTACTTC. Encoded protein: CASSLPSEGAQYF.

V is TRBV9 and J is TRBJ2-2, with D perhaps TRBD1 (6 bases). There are 14 residues in the CDR3. Trimming pared 2 bases from V and 6 bases from J, leaving 11 bases between. Germline V gene data show CDR1 as SGDLS and CDR2 as YYNGEE. The CDR3 loop is CASSVQGSAGELFF. CDR3 sequence (DNA): TGTGCCAGCAGCGTCCAGGGGTCGGCCGGGGAGCTGTTTTTT.

The CDR3 DNA reads as TGTGCCAGTAGGCCCCCGCGCAGGGTAGGTACTGAAGCTTTCTTT. It is translated as CASRPPRRVGTEAFF. This chain uses TRBV19 with TRBJ1-1; D perhaps matches TRBD1 (5 bases). V dropped 6 bases and J dropped 5 bases, with 19 bases sitting between them. CDR3 length: 15 residues. Germline CDR1 LNHDA, CDR2 SQIVND (reference sequence).

This clonotype showed up just a few times. The chain links TRBV11-2 to TRBJ2-7; D is unresolved. The CDR3 runs 13 residues. Per germline, CDR1 SGHAT and CDR2 FQNNGV. V was shortened by 4 bases and J by 3 bases, with 10 bases between the two germline ends. CDR3 nucleotides: TGTGCCAGCAGCTCACGACTCCTCTACGAGCAGTACTTC. Translation: CASSSRLLYEQYF.

This clonotype has only a few counts. CDR3 sequence (DNA): TGTGCCAGCAGACAAGGGGGTTCGGCGGTTCCCTACAATGAGCAGTTCTTC. It codes for CASRQGGSAVPYNEQFF. The chain is built from TRBV11-1 and TRBJ2-1; weak D call: TRBD1 (6 bases). The V end lost 6 bases, the J end lost 2 bases, and 20 bases lay between the germline ends. The CDR3 is made up of 17 amino acids. Per the germline V gene, CDR1 is SGHAT and CDR2 is FQDESV (reference sequence).

This clonotype was recorded a few times. This chain uses TRBV12-3 or TRBV12-4 with TRBJ1-4; D is undetermined. V dropped 6 bases and J dropped 7 bases, with 15 bases sitting between them. This CDR3 contains 14 residues. CDR3 in amino acids: CASSPSGLGEKLFF. The CDR3 nucleotides are TGTGCCAGCAGCCCATCAGGACTAGGTGAAAAACTGTTTTTT.